This is a list of T cell receptor beta chains from one sample in a study of coeliac disease. Measured with immunoSEQ multiplex PCR; TCRdb has only the in-frame clones, and not every one. This table holds several thousand clones, under 70% found once. The sequenced sample was lymphocytes from the gut lamina propria. The receptor source for this set is a woman aged 25-40 years without celiac disease. CDR3s include the opening cysteine and the closing phenylalanine or tryptophan. A D gene is named only where the DNA matches it firmly. Size tells how often a clone was seen (once, few, many) or the class of an expanded clone, and some rows leave it out.

clone size: .; J gene: TRBJ1-2; D gene: .; V gene: TRBV29-1; CDR3 DNA: TGCAGCGTCCGATCGGACAGTTCCTATGGCTACACCTTC; CDR3 protein: CSVRSDSSYGYTF
clone size: few; J gene: TRBJ2-1; D gene: TRBD2; V gene: TRBV6-5; CDR3 DNA: TGTGCCAGCAGTAAGACTAGCGGAAACAATGAGCAGTTCTTC; CDR3 protein: CASSKTSGNNEQFF
clone size: once; J gene: TRBJ2-4; D gene: TRBD2; V gene: TRBV7-2; CDR3 DNA: TGTGCCAGCAGCTTAGCGGGACTAGCGGGTCTGGCCAAAAACATTCAGTACTTC; CDR3 protein: CASSLAGLAGLAKNIQYF
clone size: .; J gene: TRBJ2-6; D gene: TRBD1; V gene: TRBV2; CDR3 DNA: TGTGCCAGCACCCTCGGGACAGGGGTACAAGGGGCCAACGTCCTGACTTTC; CDR3 protein: CASTLGTGVQGANVLTF
clone size: few; J gene: TRBJ2-1; D gene: .; V gene: TRBV9; CDR3 DNA: TGTGCCAGCAGCACCACTGGAGGGGTCAATGAGCAGTTCTTC; CDR3 protein: CASSTTGGVNEQFF
clone size: .; J gene: TRBJ2-2; D gene: TRBD1; V gene: TRBV27; CDR3 DNA: TGTGCCAGCAGTTCGACAGGGCTGAACACCGGGGAGCTGTTTTTT; CDR3 protein: CASSSTGLNTGELFF
clone size: .; J gene: TRBJ2-5; D gene: TRBD2; V gene: TRBV4-1; CDR3 DNA: TGCGCCAGCAGCCAAGATGAGAGAGGGACTAGCGGGTTGGGGACCCAGTACTTC; CDR3 protein: CASSQDERGTSGLGTQYF
clone size: .; J gene: TRBJ1-2; D gene: .; V gene: TRBV5-1; CDR3 DNA: TGCGCCAGCAGCGCCCTCAAGGGGACACCCGAATACTATGGCTACACCTTC; CDR3 protein: CASSALKGTPEYYGYTF
clone size: once; J gene: TRBJ2-2; D gene: TRBD1; V gene: TRBV5-6; CDR3 DNA: TGTGCCAGCAGCTTGGGACAGGGGGCACTCAGGACCGGGGAGCTGTTTTTT; CDR3 protein: CASSLGQGALRTGELFF
clone size: .; J gene: TRBJ2-7; D gene: TRBD2; V gene: TRBV4-1; CDR3 DNA: TGCGCCAGCAGAAGACTAGCGCAATCCTCCTACGAGCAGTACTTC; CDR3 protein: CASRRLAQSSYEQYF
clone size: .; J gene: TRBJ1-6; D gene: TRBD1; V gene: TRBV5-4; CDR3 DNA: TGTGCCAGCAGCTTGGCAGGGGGCGGGACGTATAATTCACCCCTCCACTTT; CDR3 protein: CASSLAGGGTYNSPLHF
clone size: once; J gene: TRBJ1-2; D gene: .; V gene: TRBV2; CDR3 DNA: TGTGCCAGCAGTGGATTTAGGGGTGGCTGCACCTTC; CDR3 protein: CASSGFRGGCTF
clone size: .; J gene: TRBJ1-1; D gene: .; V gene: TRBV7-9; CDR3 DNA: TGTGCCAGCAGCTTAGTTCTCACTGAAGCTTTCTTT; CDR3 protein: CASSLVLTEAFF
clone size: .; J gene: TRBJ2-3; D gene: .; V gene: TRBV5-4; CDR3 DNA: TGTGCCAGCAGCTTGGCGGGGAGCACAGATACGCAGTATTTT; CDR3 protein: CASSLAGSTDTQYF
clone size: .; J gene: TRBJ2-7; D gene: .; V gene: TRBV19; CDR3 DNA: TGTGCCAGTAGTATAGACTCCAGGCAGAACTACGAGCAGTACTTC; CDR3 protein: CASSIDSRQNYEQYF
clone size: .; J gene: TRBJ2-7; D gene: .; V gene: TRBV10-3; CDR3 DNA: TGTGCCATCGGGGGGGGCCCTTACGAGCAGTACTTC; CDR3 protein: CAIGGGPYEQYF
clone size: .; J gene: TRBJ2-7; D gene: TRBD2; V gene: TRBV6-1; CDR3 DNA: TGTGCCAGCAGTGAAGAGGCGGGGGGTCTCGACCTCTACGAGCAGTACTTC; CDR3 protein: CASSEEAGGLDLYEQYF
clone size: .; J gene: TRBJ1-3; D gene: TRBD1; V gene: TRBV6-5; CDR3 DNA: TGTGCCAGCAGTTACAAGGGGGCCTCTGGAAACACCATATATTTT; CDR3 protein: CASSYKGASGNTIYF
clone size: .; J gene: TRBJ1-2; D gene: .; V gene: TRBV27; CDR3 DNA: TGTGCCAGCAGGAAGGAACAGGGCCGCTATGGCTACACCTTC; CDR3 protein: CASRKEQGRYGYTF
clone size: once; J gene: TRBJ2-2; D gene: TRBD1; V gene: TRBV2; CDR3 DNA: TGTGCCAGCAGTTTAACAGGGGACCAATGGGCCGGGGAGCTGTTTTTT; CDR3 protein: CASSLTGDQWAGELFF
clone size: once; J gene: TRBJ2-1; D gene: TRBD2; V gene: TRBV5-6; CDR3 DNA: TGTGCCAGCAGCCCAGCGGGGGCCCACAATGAGCAGTTCTTC; CDR3 protein: CASSPAGAHNEQFF
clone size: few; J gene: TRBJ2-7; D gene: TRBD1; V gene: TRBV10-2; CDR3 DNA: TGCGCCAGCAGTGAGTGGGGACAGGTAAGCTCCTACGAGCAGTACTTC; CDR3 protein: CASSEWGQVSSYEQYF
clone size: .; J gene: TRBJ2-1; D gene: .; V gene: TRBV11-2; CDR3 DNA: TGTGCCAGCAGCTTACGCTACAATGAGCAGTTCTTC; CDR3 protein: CASSLRYNEQFF
clone size: .; J gene: TRBJ1-2; D gene: TRBD1; V gene: TRBV18; CDR3 DNA: TGTGCCAGCTCACCGCAGGGGGAGGTATCCTATGGCTACACCTTC; CDR3 protein: CASSPQGEVSYGYTF
clone size: .; J gene: TRBJ2-1; D gene: TRBD1; V gene: TRBV19; CDR3 DNA: TGTGCCAGTAGTAACAGGGGAAGCTCCTACAATGAGCAGTTCTTC; CDR3 protein: CASSNRGSSYNEQFF
clone size: .; J gene: TRBJ2-1; D gene: .; V gene: TRBV27; CDR3 DNA: TGTGCCAGCAGTCCCTCGGGGACAACCTACAATGAGCAGTTCTTC; CDR3 protein: CASSPSGTTYNEQFF
clone size: .; J gene: TRBJ1-3; D gene: .; V gene: TRBV28; CDR3 DNA: TGTGCCAGCCAGCGGGACATTGACTCTGGAAACACCATATATTTT; CDR3 protein: CASQRDIDSGNTIYF
clone size: few; J gene: TRBJ1-2; D gene: .; V gene: TRBV28; CDR3 DNA: TGTGCCAGCAGCCCTTTGCCCCCCAGGGGTGACTATGGCTACACCTTC; CDR3 protein: CASSPLPPRGDYGYTF
clone size: .; J gene: TRBJ2-1; D gene: TRBD1; V gene: TRBV28; CDR3 DNA: TGTGCCAGCAGTTTAGTGCCCGGGATAGGGACAGGGAACTACAATGAGCAGTTCTTC; CDR3 protein: CASSLVPGIGTGNYNEQFF
clone size: .; J gene: TRBJ1-6; D gene: .; V gene: TRBV7-9; CDR3 DNA: TGTGCCAGCAGCTCTGATCAACCTATCTATTCACCCCTCCACTTT; CDR3 protein: CASSSDQPIYSPLHF
clone size: .; J gene: TRBJ1-1; D gene: .; V gene: TRBV7-9; CDR3 DNA: TGTGCCAGCAGCTTCTCCAGGCCGACGAACACTGAAGCTTTCTTT; CDR3 protein: CASSFSRPTNTEAFF
clone size: .; J gene: TRBJ1-2; D gene: TRBD1; V gene: TRBV2; CDR3 DNA: TGTGCCAGCAGTGAAGGCGGGACAGGGTATGGCTACACCTTC; CDR3 protein: CASSEGGTGYGYTF
clone size: few; J gene: TRBJ2-3; D gene: .; V gene: TRBV7-2; CDR3 DNA: TGTGCCAGCAGCCCCAGCGGCCGTACCCCAGATACGCAGTATTTT; CDR3 protein: CASSPSGRTPDTQYF
clone size: .; J gene: TRBJ1-6; D gene: .; V gene: TRBV28; CDR3 DNA: TGTGCCAGCAGTTGGGACCGACAGGCGAGGGTATACGGTAATTCACCCCTCCACTTT; CDR3 protein: CASSWDRQARVYGNSPLHF
clone size: few; J gene: TRBJ1-2; D gene: TRBD1; V gene: TRBV4-1; CDR3 DNA: TGCGCCAGCAGCCAACCAGGGACAGGGGGTTATGTTGGCTACACCTTC; CDR3 protein: CASSQPGTGGYVGYTF
clone size: once; J gene: TRBJ1-5; D gene: .; V gene: TRBV6-4; CDR3 DNA: TGTGCCAGCAGTCTAAATAGCAATCAGCCCCAGCATTTT; CDR3 protein: CASSLNSNQPQHF
clone size: .; J gene: TRBJ2-7; D gene: .; V gene: TRBV27; CDR3 DNA: TGTGCCAGCAGCGCCACTCCCTACGAGCAGTACTTC; CDR3 protein: CASSATPYEQYF
clone size: .; J gene: TRBJ2-7; D gene: .; V gene: TRBV5-1; CDR3 DNA: TGCGCCAGCAGCTTGGCTGGGACTGGTTACGAGCAGTACTTC; CDR3 protein: CASSLAGTGYEQYF
clone size: .; J gene: TRBJ1-1; D gene: .; V gene: TRBV9; CDR3 DNA: TGTGCCAGCAGCGTGAGACCGGGAGTGGTTACTGAAGCTTTCTTT; CDR3 protein: CASSVRPGVVTEAFF
clone size: few; J gene: TRBJ2-3; D gene: .; V gene: TRBV7-8; CDR3 DNA: TGTGCCAGCAGCTTAGTTACTAGCACAGATACGCAGTATTTT; CDR3 protein: CASSLVTSTDTQYF
clone size: .; J gene: TRBJ1-4; D gene: TRBD1; V gene: TRBV6-5; CDR3 DNA: TGTGCCAGCAGTTCACCGGGACAGGGGGTCGGCGAAAAACTGTTTTTT; CDR3 protein: CASSSPGQGVGEKLFF
clone size: .; J gene: TRBJ2-3; D gene: .; V gene: TRBV7-2; CDR3 DNA: TGTGCCAGCAGCTTACAGGCAAATCCCACAGATACGCAGTATTTT; CDR3 protein: CASSLQANPTDTQYF
clone size: .; J gene: TRBJ1-1; D gene: TRBD1; V gene: TRBV9; CDR3 DNA: TGTGCCAGCAGCCCGACAGACAGGGGCACTGAAGCTTTCTTT; CDR3 protein: CASSPTDRGTEAFF
clone size: .; J gene: TRBJ2-7; D gene: .; V gene: TRBV29-1; CDR3 DNA: TGCAGCGTCAGGGATAGCGAGCAGTACTTC; CDR3 protein: CSVRDSEQYF
clone size: .; J gene: TRBJ1-2; D gene: .; V gene: TRBV7-9; CDR3 DNA: TGTGCCAGCAGCTTCAGGGGTCCCTATGGCTACACCTTC; CDR3 protein: CASSFRGPYGYTF
clone size: .; J gene: TRBJ2-2; D gene: .; V gene: TRBV6-6; CDR3 DNA: TGTGCCAGCAACAGAAGACTAGAAAACACCGGGGAGCTGTTTTTT; CDR3 protein: CASNRRLENTGELFF
clone size: large; J gene: TRBJ2-7; D gene: .; V gene: TRBV4-1; CDR3 DNA: TGCGCCAGCAGCCAAGTTCCCGGGGAGTCCTACGAGCAGTACTTC; CDR3 protein: CASSQVPGESYEQYF
clone size: .; J gene: TRBJ1-5; D gene: .; V gene: TRBV28; CDR3 DNA: TGTGCCAGCAGTTTTGGCTTGTCACAGCCCCAGCATTTT; CDR3 protein: CASSFGLSQPQHF